These T cell receptor beta chains were read from a single sample in a study of CXCR3-negative and CXCR3-positive naive CD8 T cells. TCRdb reprocessed the 5' RACE reads, with one entry per CDR3 protein and no DNA. Its table lists 120,000 to 150,000 distinct CDR3 sequences. The sample was naive CXCR3+ CD8+ T cells from blood. The receptor source for this set is a human donor in good health. Some clones in this sample may be carry-over from other donors' samples. The CDR3 runs from the conserved cysteine through the conserved F or W.

TRBJ1-1,TRBV7-9,CASSSYEEDTEAFF
TRBJ1-1,TRBV7-9,CASSFHKTGERGFAWNTEAFF
TRBJ2-7,TRBV29-1,CSVEELGVPDEQYF
TRBJ2-2,TRBV7-2,CASSLGHRIVSGELFF
TRBJ2-2,TRBV7-9,CASSLAGTENTGELFF
TRBJ1-6,TRBV4-3,CASSQEFGGLFNSPLHF
TRBJ1-1,TRBV9,CASSVGVQAIAFF
TRBJ1-5,TRBV4-2,CASSQDVGVNQPQHF
TRBJ1-1,TRBV25-1,CASTRRGNTEAFF
TRBJ2-7,TRBV4-2,CASSPEPLAGVYEQYF
TRBJ2-7,TRBV29-1,CSANLPDRGGYEQYF
TRBJ1-1,TRBV5-4,CASSFEGNIAFF
TRBJ2-7,TRBV29-1,CSVEGYFDDEQYF
TRBJ2-3,TRBV12-3/TRBV12-4,CASQEITDTQYF